This T cell receptor beta chain was recorded in a study of T cell responses to AZD1222 COVID-19 vaccine. Study at large: Pooling of second doses given at about 4 or about 12 weeks was done. Findings and caveats of the study: A mostly white British donor set with more females was recruited, and clonal diversity was possibly underestimated. Seropositivity was recorded at baseline in only a handful of AZD1222 recipients.

Assay used: immunoSEQ multiplex PCR; TCRdb lists only in-frame clones, some missing. Here the sample spans around 150,000 clones, 70% to 90% being singletons. Regarding this clone: Antigen: not known.

The germline V and J ends were trimmed by 3 bases and 0 bases, with 10 bases remaining between them. Germline V gene sequence: CDR1 SGHTA, CDR2 FQGNSA. CDR3 length: 15 residues. The gene calls are TRBV7-2 and TRBJ2-3; a possible D gene is TRBD2 (5 bases). This receptor was taken from an adult in good health. The source was peripheral blood, collected on day 0 of AZD1222 vaccination. The DNA of the CDR3 is TGTGCCAGCAGCTTCGGCGGGTATAGCACAGATACGCAGTATTTT. Its protein product is CASSFGGYSTDTQYF.